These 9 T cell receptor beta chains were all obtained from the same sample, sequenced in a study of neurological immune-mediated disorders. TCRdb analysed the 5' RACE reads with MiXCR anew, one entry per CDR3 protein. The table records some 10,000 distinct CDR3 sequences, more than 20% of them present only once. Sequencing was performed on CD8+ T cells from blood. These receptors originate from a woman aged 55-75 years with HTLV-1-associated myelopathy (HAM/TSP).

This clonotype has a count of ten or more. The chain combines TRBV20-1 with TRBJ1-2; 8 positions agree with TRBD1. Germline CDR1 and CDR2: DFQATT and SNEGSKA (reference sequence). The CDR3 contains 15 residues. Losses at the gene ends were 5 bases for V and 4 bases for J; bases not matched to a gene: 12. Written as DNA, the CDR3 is TGCAGTGCTGGAACCGGACAGGGTGGTAGCTATGGCTACACCTTC. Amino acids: CSAGTGQGGSYGYTF.

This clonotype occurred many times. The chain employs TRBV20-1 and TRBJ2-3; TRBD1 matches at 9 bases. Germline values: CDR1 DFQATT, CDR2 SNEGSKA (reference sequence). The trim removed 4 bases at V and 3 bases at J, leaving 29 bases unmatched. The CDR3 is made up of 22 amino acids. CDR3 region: CSAKRRDKTGTGLHSITDTQYF. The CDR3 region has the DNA TGCAGTGCTAAAAGGAGGGATAAAACCGGGACAGGGCTCCACTCCATTACAGATACGCAGTATTTT.

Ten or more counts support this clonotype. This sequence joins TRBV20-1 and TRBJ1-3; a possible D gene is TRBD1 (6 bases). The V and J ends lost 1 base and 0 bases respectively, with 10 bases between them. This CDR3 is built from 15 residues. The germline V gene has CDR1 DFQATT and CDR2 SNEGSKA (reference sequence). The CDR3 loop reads CSARGQESSGNTIYF. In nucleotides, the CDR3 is TGCAGTGCTAGAGGACAGGAGAGCTCTGGAAACACCATATATTTT.

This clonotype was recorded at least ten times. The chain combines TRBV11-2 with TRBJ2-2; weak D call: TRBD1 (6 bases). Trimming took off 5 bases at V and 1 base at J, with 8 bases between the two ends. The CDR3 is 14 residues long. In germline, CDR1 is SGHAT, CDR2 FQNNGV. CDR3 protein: CASSRRGNTGELFF. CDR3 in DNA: TGTGCCAGCAGCCGCAGGGGGAACACCGGGGAGCTGTTTTTT.

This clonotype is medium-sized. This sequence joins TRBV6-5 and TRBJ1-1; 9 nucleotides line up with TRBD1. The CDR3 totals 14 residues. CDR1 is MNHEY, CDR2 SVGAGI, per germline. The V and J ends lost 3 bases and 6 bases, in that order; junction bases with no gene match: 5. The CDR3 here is CASSYNRGLSEAFF. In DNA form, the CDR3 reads TGTGCCAGCAGTTATAACAGGGGGCTGTCTGAAGCTTTCTTT.

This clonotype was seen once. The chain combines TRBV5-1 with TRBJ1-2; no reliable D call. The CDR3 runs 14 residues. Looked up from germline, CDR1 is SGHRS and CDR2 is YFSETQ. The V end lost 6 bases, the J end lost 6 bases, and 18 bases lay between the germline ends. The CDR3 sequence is CASNEEATSDGYTF. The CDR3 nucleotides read TGCGCCAGCAACGAAGAGGCAACCTCCGATGGCTACACCTTC.

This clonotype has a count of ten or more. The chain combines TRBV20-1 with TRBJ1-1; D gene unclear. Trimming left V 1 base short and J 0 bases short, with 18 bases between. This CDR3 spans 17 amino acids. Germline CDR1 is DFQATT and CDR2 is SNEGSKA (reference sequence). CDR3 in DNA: TGCAGTGCTAGAGTCATAGGGCCGGGAGGGCTGAACACTGAAGCTTTCTTT. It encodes CSARVIGPGGLNTEAFF.

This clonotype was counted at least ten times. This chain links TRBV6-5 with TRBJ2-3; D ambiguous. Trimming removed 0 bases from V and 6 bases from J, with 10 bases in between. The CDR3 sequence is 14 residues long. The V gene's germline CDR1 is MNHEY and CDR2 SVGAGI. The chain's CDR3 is CASSYSGPDDTQYF. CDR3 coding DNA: TGTGCCAGCAGTTACTCCGGGCCGGACGATACGCAGTATTTT.

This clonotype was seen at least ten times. DNA for the CDR3: TGTGCCAGCAGTGCGAGCCTTATGAACACTGAAGCTTTCTTT. Its translation is CASSASLMNTEAFF. V usage is TRBV6-2 or TRBV6-3 and J usage is TRBJ1-1; D remains ambiguous. Trimming took 5 bases from V and 0 from J, leaving 10 bases between them. Germline CDR1 is MNHEY and CDR2 is SVGEGT. The CDR3 covers 14 residues.